The clone carrying this T cell receptor (beta chain) has only one observation. Its antigen remains unidentified. The sample is drawn from a study of cytomegalovirus exposure and HLA in healthy donors. Study-wide results and limits: The investigators catalogued 150 to 200 TCR beta chains as cytomegalovirus-associated. The classifier was said to identify cytomegalovirus status with high specificity and sensitivity. Sequencing artifact likely explains a cluster of highly shared sequence variants.

V gave up 4 bases and J gave up 4 bases; unmatched junction bases: 6. Germline values: CDR1 SGHRS, CDR2 YFSETQ. This CDR3 has 14 amino acids. It was with 60 Vbeta and 13 Jbeta primers that the PCR ran. Sequencing used immunoSEQ multiplex PCR; TCRdb keeps in-frame clones, though not all of them. The sample includes about 90,000 clones, about 81% of them seen just once. Although they were nominally healthy when sampled, donors likely had unrecorded immune exposures. The sequenced material came from PBMCs. The gene calls are TRBV5-1 and TRBJ1-1; 8 bases are shared with TRBD1. The source is a man in his late teens or twenties in good health and CMV-seronegative. The CDR3 here is CASSRRQGTTEAFF. The CDR3, as DNA: TGCGCCAGCAGCCGCCGACAGGGGACCACTGAAGCTTTCTTT.